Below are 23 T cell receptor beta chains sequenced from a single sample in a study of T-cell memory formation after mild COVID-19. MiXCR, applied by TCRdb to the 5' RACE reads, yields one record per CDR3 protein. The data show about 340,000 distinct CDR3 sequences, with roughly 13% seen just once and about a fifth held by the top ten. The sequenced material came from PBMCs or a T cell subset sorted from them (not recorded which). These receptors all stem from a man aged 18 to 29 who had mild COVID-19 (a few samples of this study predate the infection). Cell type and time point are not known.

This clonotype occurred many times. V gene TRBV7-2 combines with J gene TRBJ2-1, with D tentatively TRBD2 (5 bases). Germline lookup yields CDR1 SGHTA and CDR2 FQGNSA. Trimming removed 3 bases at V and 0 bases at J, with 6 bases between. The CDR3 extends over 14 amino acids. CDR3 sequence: CASSLDSSYNEQFF. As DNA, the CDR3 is TGTGCCAGCAGCTTGGACTCCTCCTACAATGAGCAGTTCTTC.

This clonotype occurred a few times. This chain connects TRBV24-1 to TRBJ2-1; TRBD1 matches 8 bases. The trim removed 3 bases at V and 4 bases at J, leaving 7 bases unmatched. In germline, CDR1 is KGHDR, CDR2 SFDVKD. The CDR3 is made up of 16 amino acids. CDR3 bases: TGTGCCACCAGTGATCCCAGGGGGCTTCGGTACAATGAGCAGTTCTTC. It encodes CATSDPRGLRYNEQFF.

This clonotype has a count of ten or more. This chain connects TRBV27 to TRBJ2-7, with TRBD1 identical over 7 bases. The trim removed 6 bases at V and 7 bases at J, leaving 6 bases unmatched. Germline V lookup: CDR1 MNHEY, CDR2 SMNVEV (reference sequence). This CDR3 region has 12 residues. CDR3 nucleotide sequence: TGTGCCAGCAGCATAACAGGGGAGGAGCAGTACTTC. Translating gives CASSITGEEQYF.

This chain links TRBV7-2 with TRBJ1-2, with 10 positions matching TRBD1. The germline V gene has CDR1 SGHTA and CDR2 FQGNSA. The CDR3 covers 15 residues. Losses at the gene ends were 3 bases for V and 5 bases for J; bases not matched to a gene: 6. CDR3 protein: CASSLDRGIGYGYTF. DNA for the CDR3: TGTGCCAGCAGCTTGGACAGGGGGATAGGGTATGGCTACACCTTC.

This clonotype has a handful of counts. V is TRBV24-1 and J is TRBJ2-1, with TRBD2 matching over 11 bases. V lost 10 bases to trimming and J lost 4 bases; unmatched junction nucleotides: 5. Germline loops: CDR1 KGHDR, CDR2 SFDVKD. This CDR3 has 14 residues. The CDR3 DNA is TGTGCCACGGGATCTAGCGGGGGGTACAATGAGCAGTTCTTC. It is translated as CATGSSGGYNEQFF.

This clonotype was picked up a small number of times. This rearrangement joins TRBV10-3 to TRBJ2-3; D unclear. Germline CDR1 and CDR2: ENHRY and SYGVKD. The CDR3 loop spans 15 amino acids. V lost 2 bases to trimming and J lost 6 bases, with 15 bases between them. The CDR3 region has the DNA TGTGCCATCAGTGAGCCCGGTAGGCGTGCGGATACGCAGTATTTT. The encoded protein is CAISEPGRRADTQYF.

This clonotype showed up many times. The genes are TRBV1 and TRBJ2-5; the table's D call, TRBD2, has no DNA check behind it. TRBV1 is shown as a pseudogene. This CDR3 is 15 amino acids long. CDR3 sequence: CTSSHSLAGQETQYF. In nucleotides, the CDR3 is TGCACCAGCAGCCACTCACTAGCGGGGCAAGAGACCCAGTACTTC.

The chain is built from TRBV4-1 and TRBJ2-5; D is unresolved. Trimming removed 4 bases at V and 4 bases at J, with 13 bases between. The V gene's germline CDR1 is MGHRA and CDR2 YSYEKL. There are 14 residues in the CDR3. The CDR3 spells CASSPSIDGETQYF. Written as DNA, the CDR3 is TGCGCCAGCAGCCCATCGATAGACGGAGAGACCCAGTACTTC.

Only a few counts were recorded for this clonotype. This CDR3 reads CASSPTAGNSPLHF. Written as DNA, the CDR3 is TGTGCCAGCAGCCCCACGGCGGGGAATTCACCCCTCCACTTT. This chain connects TRBV12-3 or TRBV12-4 to TRBJ1-6, with unresolved D. V gave up 6 bases and J gave up 7 bases, with 13 bases separating them. This CDR3 has 14 amino acids.

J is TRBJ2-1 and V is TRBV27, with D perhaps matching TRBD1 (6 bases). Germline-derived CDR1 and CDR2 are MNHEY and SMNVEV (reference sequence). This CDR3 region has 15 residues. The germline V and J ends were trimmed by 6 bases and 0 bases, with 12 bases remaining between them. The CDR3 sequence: CASRGASLSYNEQFF. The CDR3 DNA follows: TGTGCCAGCAGGGGGGCTTCACTCTCCTACAATGAGCAGTTCTTC.

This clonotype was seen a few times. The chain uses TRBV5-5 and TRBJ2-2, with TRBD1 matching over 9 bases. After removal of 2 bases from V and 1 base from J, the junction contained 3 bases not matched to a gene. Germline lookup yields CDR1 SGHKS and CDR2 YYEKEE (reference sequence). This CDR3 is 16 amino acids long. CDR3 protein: CASSFRGQGNTGELFF. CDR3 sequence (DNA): TGTGCCAGCAGCTTTCGGGGACAGGGGAACACCGGGGAGCTGTTTTTT.

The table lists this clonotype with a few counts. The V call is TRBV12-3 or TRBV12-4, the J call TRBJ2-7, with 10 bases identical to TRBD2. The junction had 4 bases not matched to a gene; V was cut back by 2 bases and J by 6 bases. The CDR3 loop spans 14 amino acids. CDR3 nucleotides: TGTGCCAGCAGTTTAATAGCGGGGGGTTTCGAGCAGTACTTC. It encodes CASSLIAGGFEQYF.

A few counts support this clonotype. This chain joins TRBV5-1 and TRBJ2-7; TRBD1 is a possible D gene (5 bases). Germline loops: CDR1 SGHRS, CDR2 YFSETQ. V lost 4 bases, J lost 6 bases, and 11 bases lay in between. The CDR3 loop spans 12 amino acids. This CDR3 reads CASSKTGFEQYF. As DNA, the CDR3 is TGCGCCAGCAGCAAAACAGGCTTCGAGCAGTACTTC.

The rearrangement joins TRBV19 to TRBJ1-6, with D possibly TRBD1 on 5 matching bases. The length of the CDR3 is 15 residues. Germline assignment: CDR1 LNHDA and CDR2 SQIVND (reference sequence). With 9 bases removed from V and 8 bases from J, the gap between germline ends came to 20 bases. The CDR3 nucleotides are TGTGCCAGCGATGTTTCCGGGGCTGCAGATTCACCCCTCCACTTT. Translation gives CASDVSGAADSPLHF.

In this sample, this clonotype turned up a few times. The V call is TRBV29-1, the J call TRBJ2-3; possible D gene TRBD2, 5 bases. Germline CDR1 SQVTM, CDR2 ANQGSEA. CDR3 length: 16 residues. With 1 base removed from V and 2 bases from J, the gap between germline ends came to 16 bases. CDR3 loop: CSVEGSSGGSTDTQYF. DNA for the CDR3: TGCAGCGTTGAAGGGTCGAGCGGTGGGTCCACAGATACGCAGTATTTT.

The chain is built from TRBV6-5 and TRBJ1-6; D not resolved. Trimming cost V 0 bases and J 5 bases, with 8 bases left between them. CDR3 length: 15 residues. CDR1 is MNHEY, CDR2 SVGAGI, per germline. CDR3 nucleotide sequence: TGTGCCAGCAGTTACTCGAGGGCCAATAATTCACCCCTCCACTTT. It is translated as CASSYSRANNSPLHF.

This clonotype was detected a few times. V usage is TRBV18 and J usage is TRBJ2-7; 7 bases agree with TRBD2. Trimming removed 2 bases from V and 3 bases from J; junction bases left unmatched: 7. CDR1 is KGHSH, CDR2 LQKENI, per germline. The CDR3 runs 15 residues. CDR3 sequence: CASSPVAGEVYEQYV. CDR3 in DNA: TGTGCCAGCTCACCAGTTGCGGGGGAGGTCTACGAGCAGTACGTC.

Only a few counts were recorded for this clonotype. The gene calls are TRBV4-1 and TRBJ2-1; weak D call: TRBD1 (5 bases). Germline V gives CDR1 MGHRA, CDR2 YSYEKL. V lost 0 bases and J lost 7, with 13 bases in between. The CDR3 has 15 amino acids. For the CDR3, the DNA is TGCGCCAGCAGCCAAGAGCTCCTCAGGGCGAATGAGCAGTTCTTC. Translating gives CASSQELLRANEQFF.

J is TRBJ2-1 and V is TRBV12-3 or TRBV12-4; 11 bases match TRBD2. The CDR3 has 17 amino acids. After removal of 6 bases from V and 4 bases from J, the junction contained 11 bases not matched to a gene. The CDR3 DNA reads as TGTGCCAGCAGGGGGAGGGGTCTAGCGGGGGGTTACAATGAGCAGTTCTTC. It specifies CASRGRGLAGGYNEQFF.

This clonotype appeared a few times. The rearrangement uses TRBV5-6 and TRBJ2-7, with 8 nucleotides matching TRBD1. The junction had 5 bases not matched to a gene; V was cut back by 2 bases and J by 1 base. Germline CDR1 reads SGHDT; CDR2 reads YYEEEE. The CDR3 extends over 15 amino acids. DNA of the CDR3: TGTGCCAGCAGCTTCCTGGGACAGGTGTCCTACGAGCAGTACGTC. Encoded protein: CASSFLGQVSYEQYV.

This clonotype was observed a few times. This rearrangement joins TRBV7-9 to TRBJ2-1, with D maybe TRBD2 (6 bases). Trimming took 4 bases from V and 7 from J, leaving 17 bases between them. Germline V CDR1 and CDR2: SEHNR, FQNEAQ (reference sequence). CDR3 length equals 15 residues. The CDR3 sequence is CASSSRGEFKNEQFF. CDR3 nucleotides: TGTGCCAGCAGCTCACGCGGGGAGTTCAAAAATGAGCAGTTCTTC. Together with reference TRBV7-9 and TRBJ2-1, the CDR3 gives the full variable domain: DTGVSQNPRHKITKRGQNVTFRCDPISEHNRLYWYRQTLGQGPEFLTYFQNEAQLEKSRLLSDRFSAERPKGSFSTLEIQRTEQGDSAMYLCASSSRGEFKNEQFFGPGTRLTVL.

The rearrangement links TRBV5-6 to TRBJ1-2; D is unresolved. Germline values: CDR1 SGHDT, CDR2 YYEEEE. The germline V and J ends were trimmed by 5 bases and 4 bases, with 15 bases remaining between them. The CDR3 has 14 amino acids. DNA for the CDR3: TGTGCCAGCAGTCTTCAGGACGGGCTCTATGGCTACACCTTC. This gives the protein CASSLQDGLYGYTF.

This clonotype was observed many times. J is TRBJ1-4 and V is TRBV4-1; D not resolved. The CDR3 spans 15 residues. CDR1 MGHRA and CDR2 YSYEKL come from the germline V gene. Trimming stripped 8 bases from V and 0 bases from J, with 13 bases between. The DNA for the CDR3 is TGCGCCAGCGCGGACGCGGGATCAACTAATGAAAAACTGTTTTTT. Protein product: CASADAGSTNEKLFF.